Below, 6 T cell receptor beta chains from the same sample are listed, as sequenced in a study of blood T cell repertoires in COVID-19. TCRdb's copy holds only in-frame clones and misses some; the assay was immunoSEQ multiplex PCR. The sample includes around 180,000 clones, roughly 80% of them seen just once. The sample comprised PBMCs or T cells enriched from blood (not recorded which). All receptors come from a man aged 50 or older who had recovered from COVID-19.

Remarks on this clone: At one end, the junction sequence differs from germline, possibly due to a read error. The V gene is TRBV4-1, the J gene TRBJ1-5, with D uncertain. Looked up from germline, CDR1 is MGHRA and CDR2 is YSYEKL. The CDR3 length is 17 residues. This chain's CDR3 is CATSQLRAPGSNQPQHF. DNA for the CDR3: TGCGCCACCAGCCAACTCCGGGCCCCGGGAAGCAATCAGCCCCAGCATTTT.

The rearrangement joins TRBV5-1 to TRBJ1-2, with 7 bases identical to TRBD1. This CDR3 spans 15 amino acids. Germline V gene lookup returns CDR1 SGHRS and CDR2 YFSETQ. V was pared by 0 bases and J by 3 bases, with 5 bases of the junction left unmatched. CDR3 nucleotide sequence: TGCGCCAGCAGCTTGGGAACTACAGGGGACTATGGCTACACCTTC. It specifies CASSLGTTGDYGYTF. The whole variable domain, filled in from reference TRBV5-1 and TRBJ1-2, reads KAGVTQTPRYLIKTRGQQVTLSCSPISGHRSVSWYQQTPGQGLQFLFEYFSETQRNKGNFPGRFSGRQFSNSRSEMNVSTLELGDSALYLCASSLGTTGDYGYTFGSGTRLTVV.

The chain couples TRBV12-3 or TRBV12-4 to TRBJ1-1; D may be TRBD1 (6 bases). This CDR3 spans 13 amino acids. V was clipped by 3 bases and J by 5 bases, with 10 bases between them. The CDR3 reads CASSFRTVTEAFF. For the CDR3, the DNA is TGTGCCAGCAGTTTTCGGACAGTTACTGAAGCTTTCTTT.

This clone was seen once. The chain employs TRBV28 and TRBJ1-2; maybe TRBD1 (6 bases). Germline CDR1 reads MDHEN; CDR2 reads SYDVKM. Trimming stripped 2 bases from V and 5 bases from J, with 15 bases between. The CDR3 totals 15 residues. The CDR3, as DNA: TGTGCCAGCAGTTTAGGCAGCGGGGGGCCATATGGCTACACCTTC. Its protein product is CASSLGSGGPYGYTF.

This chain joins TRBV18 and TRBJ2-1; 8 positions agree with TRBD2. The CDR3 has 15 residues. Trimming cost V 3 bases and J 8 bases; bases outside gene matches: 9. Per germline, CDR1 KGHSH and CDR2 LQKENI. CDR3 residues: CASSPRSGGIYEQFF. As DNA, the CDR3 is TGTGCCAGCTCACCGCGAAGCGGGGGAATTTATGAGCAGTTCTTC.

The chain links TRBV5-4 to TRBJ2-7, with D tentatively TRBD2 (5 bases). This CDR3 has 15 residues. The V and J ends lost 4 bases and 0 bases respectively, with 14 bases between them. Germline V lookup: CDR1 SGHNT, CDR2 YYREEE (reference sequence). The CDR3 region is CASSRDGLPSYEQYF. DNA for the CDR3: TGTGCCAGCAGCCGCGATGGACTGCCCTCCTACGAGCAGTACTTC. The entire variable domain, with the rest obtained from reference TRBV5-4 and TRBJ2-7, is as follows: ETGVTQSPTHLIKTRGQQVTLRCSSQSGHNTVSWYQQALGQGPQFIFQYYREEENGRGNFPPRFSGLQFPNYSSELNVNALELDDSALYLCASSRDGLPSYEQYFGPGTRLTVT.